This T cell receptor beta chain was recorded in a study of spatial heterogeneity in lung cancer. Study-level information: Samples came from 72 TRACERx patients with untreated early-stage lung cancer. As counted in raw reads, each unique TCR and UMI combination appeared more than ten times on average.

Each CDR3 protein gets one entry after TCRdb re-called the 5' RACE reads with MiXCR. The sample lists around 44,000 distinct CDR3 sequences, under 12% occurring once. This clonotype was seen a few times. This sample's time point: blood at routine non-recurrence follow-up after resection. This CDR3 contains 16 residues. Germline V gives CDR1 SGHTA, CDR2 FQGNSA. V lost 1 base and J lost 3, with 15 bases in between. This material consisted of PBMCs, taken at follow-up. This rearrangement joins TRBV7-2 to TRBJ1-1; D perhaps matches TRBD1 (6 bases). This receptor was obtained from a female donor with early-stage non-small cell lung cancer. This chain's CDR3 is CASSLVGGRLDTEAFF. CDR3 DNA: TGTGCCAGCAGCTTAGTCGGGGGGCGCTTGGACACTGAAGCTTTCTTT.